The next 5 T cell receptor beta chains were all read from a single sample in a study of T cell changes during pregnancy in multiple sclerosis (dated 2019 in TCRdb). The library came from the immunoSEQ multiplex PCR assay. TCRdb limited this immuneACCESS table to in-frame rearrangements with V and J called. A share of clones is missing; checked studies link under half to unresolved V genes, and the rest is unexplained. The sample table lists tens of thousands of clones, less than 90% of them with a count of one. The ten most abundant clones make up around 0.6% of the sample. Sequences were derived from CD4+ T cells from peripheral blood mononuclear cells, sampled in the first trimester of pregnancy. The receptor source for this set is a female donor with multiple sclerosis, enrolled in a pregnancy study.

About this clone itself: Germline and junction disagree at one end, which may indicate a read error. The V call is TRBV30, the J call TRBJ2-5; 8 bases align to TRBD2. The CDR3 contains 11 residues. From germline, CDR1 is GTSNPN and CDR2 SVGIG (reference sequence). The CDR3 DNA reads TGCGGAGCGGGAGTTGGCGAGACCCAGTACTTC. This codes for CGAGVGETQYF. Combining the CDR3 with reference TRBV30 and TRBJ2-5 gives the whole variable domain SQTIHQWPATLVQPVGSPLSLECTVEGTSNPNLYWYRQAAGRGLQLLFYSVGIGQISSEVPQNLSASRPQDRQFILSSKKLLLSDSGFYLCGAGVGETQYFGPGTRLLVL.

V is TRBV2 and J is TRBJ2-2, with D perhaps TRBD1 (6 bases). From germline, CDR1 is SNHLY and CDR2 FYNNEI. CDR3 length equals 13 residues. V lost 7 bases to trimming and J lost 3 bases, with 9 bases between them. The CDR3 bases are TGTGCCAGCACACCAGGGGACACCGGGGAGCTGTTTTTT. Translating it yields CASTPGDTGELFF.

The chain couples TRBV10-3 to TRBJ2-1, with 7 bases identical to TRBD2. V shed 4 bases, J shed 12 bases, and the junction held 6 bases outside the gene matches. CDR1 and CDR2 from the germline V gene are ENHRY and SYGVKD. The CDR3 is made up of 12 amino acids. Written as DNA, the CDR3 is TGTGCCATCAGTGGGGAGGGACTCGGGCAGTTCTTC. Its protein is CAISGEGLGQFF.

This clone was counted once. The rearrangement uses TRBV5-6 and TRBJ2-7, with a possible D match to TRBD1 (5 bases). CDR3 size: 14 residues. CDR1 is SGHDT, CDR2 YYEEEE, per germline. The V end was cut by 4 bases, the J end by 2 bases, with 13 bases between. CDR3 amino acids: CASSQLGATYEQYF. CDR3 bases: TGTGCCAGCAGCCAACTTGGGGCCACCTACGAGCAGTACTTC.

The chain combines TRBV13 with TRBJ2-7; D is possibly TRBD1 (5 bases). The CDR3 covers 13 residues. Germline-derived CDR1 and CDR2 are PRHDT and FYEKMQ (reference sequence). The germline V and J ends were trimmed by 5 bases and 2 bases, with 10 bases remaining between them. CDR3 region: CASSNLGPYEQYF. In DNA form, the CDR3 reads TGTGCCAGCAGCAACCTGGGGCCCTACGAGCAGTACTTC.